These 9 T cell receptor beta chains originate from one sample sequenced in a study of OX40 agonist ivuxolimab in advanced cancers. Assay: immunoSEQ multiplex PCR; the TCRdb copy retains only in-frame clones and omits some. Of about 12,000 clones in the sample, 75% to 85% are singletons; the top ten hold 42%. The source material was CD4+ or CD8+ T cells sorted from blood, sampled in a trial of the OX40 agonist ivuxolimab. Receptor source: an adult with an advanced solid tumor such as melanoma, head and neck, liver or kidney cancer.

The chain joins TRBV5-1 to TRBJ2-7; D unclear. Trimming stripped 4 bases from V and 1 base from J, with 9 bases between. This CDR3 is 13 amino acids long. In germline, CDR1 is SGHRS, CDR2 YFSETQ. For the CDR3, the DNA is TGCGCCAGCAGCCCGACGGAATCCTACGAGCAGTACTTC. It translates to CASSPTESYEQYF.

This chain uses TRBV19 with TRBJ1-2, with D uncertain. The germline gives CDR1 LNHDA, CDR2 SQIVND (reference sequence). Trimming shortened V by 3 bases and J by 4 bases, and 12 bases separated the two germline ends. The CDR3 has 14 residues. CDR3 sequence reads: CASSMPGNFYGYTF. The CDR3 coding sequence is TGTGCCAGTAGTATGCCAGGAAACTTCTATGGCTACACCTTC.

The rearrangement uses TRBV27 and TRBJ2-2, with D unclear. The CDR3 is made up of 12 amino acids. Germline V gene data show CDR1 as MNHEY and CDR2 as SMNVEV (reference sequence). V lost 5 bases, J lost 9 bases, and 10 bases lay in between. CDR3 loop: CASSLPSWELFF. The CDR3 coding sequence is TGTGCCAGCAGTCTCCCGAGTTGGGAGCTGTTTTTT.

The chain combines TRBV13 with TRBJ1-3, with no clear D. With 4 bases removed from V and 4 bases from J, the gap between germline ends came to 11 bases. The CDR3 sequence is 14 residues long. Germline CDR1 and CDR2: PRHDT and FYEKMQ (reference sequence). CDR3 loop: CASSSILGGNTIYF. The CDR3 nucleotides read TGTGCCAGCAGCTCCATCCTGGGGGGAAACACCATATATTTT.

The rearrangement joins TRBV27 to TRBJ2-3; no clear D. V gave up 2 bases and J gave up 2 bases, with 8 bases separating them. The germline CDR1 and CDR2 sequences are MNHEY and SMNVEV (reference sequence). The CDR3 covers 14 residues. The CDR3 here is CASSLDGVTDTQYF. In nucleotides, the CDR3 is TGTGCCAGCAGTTTAGATGGGGTCACAGATACGCAGTATTTT.

V gene TRBV19 combines with J gene TRBJ2-7; no reliable D call. Trimming shortened V by 3 bases and J by 0 bases, and 3 bases separated the two germline ends. This CDR3 region has 12 residues. Per germline, CDR1 LNHDA and CDR2 SQIVND (reference sequence). The CDR3 DNA reads as TGTGCCAGTAGTATGGACTCCTACGAGCAGTACTTC. Protein: CASSMDSYEQYF. The entire variable domain, with the rest obtained from reference TRBV19 and TRBJ2-7, is as follows: DGGITQSPKYLFRKEGQNVTLSCEQNLNHDAMYWYRQDPGQGLRLIYYSQIVNDFQKGDIAEGYSVSREKKESFPLTVTSAQKNPTAFYLCASSMDSYEQYFGPGTRLTVT.

The rearrangement joins TRBV27 to TRBJ1-1, with D possibly being TRBD1 (6 bases). Per the germline V gene, CDR1 is MNHEY and CDR2 is SMNVEV (reference sequence). CDR3 length: 20 residues. With 7 bases removed from V and 2 bases from J, the gap between germline ends came to 32 bases. CDR3 sequence: CASKSEDHGGRYGPNTEAFF. In DNA, the CDR3 is TGTGCCAGCAAGTCCGAGGATCACGGGGGCAGGTATGGACCCAACACTGAAGCTTTCTTT.

The chain links TRBV27 to TRBJ1-2; D not resolved. The CDR3 length is 14 residues. V was cut by 5 bases and J by 5 bases, with 15 bases left in between. Per the germline V gene, CDR1 is MNHEY and CDR2 is SMNVEV (reference sequence). The CDR3 sequence: CASSIKSSDYGYTF. In nucleotides, the CDR3 is TGTGCCAGCAGTATTAAGTCCTCGGATTATGGCTACACCTTC.

The chain recombines TRBV19 with TRBJ1-5, with D maybe TRBD1 (6 bases). The CDR3 contains 13 residues. Trimming removed 3 bases from V and 11 bases from J, with 14 bases in between. CDR1 is LNHDA, CDR2 SQIVND, per germline (reference sequence). The CDR3 DNA is TGTGCCAGTAGTATGGTTGGCGGGGACACCCAGCATTTT. Translated, it gives CASSMVGGDTQHF.